This TCR beta chain was captured by sequencing in a study of blood T cell repertoires in COVID-19. Study background: Sample material is recorded as cDNA or gDNA derived from T cells, B-cell-depleted T cells, or PBMCs.

TCRdb's table, derived via immunoSEQ multiplex PCR, lists solely in-frame clones and lacks some. The sample includes 90,000 to 150,000 clones, roughly 83% seen only once; the top ten take approximately 4.2%. Germline CDR1 reads SGHDT; CDR2 reads YYEEEE. The CDR3 runs to 12 residues. V was shortened by 4 bases and J by 5 bases, with 8 bases between the two germline ends. The sequencing input was peripheral blood. The origin of this receptor is a woman older than 75 with acute or convalescent COVID-19. J is TRBJ2-3 and V is TRBV5-6; perhaps TRBD2 as D (6 bases). The CDR3 sequence is CASSKAGDTQYF. The CDR3 DNA follows: TGTGCCAGCAGCAAAGCGGGAGATACGCAGTATTTT.